This T cell receptor (beta chain) was sequenced for a study of blood T cell repertoires in COVID-19. The recovered donors of Cohort 3 showed two negative PCRs, clearance, or symptom resolution. There are a few counts of this clone. Assay used: immunoSEQ multiplex PCR; TCRdb lists only in-frame clones, some missing. The table includes 250,000 to 300,000 clones, around nine tenths detected once. Trimming took 7 bases from V and 2 from J; bases not matched to a gene: 4. CDR1 is LNHDA and CDR2 is SQIVND in the germline V gene (reference sequence). CDR3 size: 13 residues. The sequence derives from a woman aged 55-75 years who had recovered from COVID-19. Sequences were obtained from PBMCs or T cells enriched from blood (not recorded which). V usage is TRBV19 and J usage is TRBJ2-7; 8 positions agree with TRBD2. In DNA, the CDR3 is TGTGCCAGTAACGGGAGGGAAACCTACGAGCAGTACTTC. It encodes CASNGRETYEQYF.